Listed here are 22 T cell receptor beta chains from one sample, sequenced in a study of graft-versus-host responses after intestinal transplantation. Assay: immunoSEQ multiplex PCR; the TCRdb copy retains only in-frame clones and omits some. The data show about 110,000 clones, with 80% to 95% seen just once and roughly 0.5% held by the top ten. These receptors' antigens are unknown. Sequencing was performed on unstimulated CD8+ T cells sorted from spleen or lymph node cells, taken before intestinal transplant. The receptors come from a human donor who received an intestinal transplant.

V and J are TRBV9 and TRBJ2-1; D call uncertain. Trimming shortened V by 4 bases and J by 3 bases, and 17 bases separated the two germline ends. The germline V gene has CDR1 SGDLS and CDR2 YYNGEE. This CDR3 region has 16 residues. CDR3 amino acids: CASSSPEEMGYNEQFF. The CDR3 coding sequence is TGTGCCAGCAGCTCCCCCGAGGAAATGGGCTACAATGAGCAGTTCTTC.

The CDR3 DNA sequence: TGTGCCAGCAGCACGCCTGGGATCGTCGAAAAACTGTTTTTT. As protein: CASSTPGIVEKLFF. The chain combines TRBV11-2 with TRBJ1-4; D not certain. Trimming shortened V by 5 bases and J by 8 bases, and 15 bases separated the two germline ends. This CDR3 region has 14 residues. CDR1 is SGHAT, CDR2 FQNNGV, per germline.

CDR3 in amino acids: CASSPGRSYPETQYF. The CDR3 coding sequence is TGTGCCAGCTCACCCGGGAGAAGTTACCCCGAGACCCAGTACTTC. The chain has TRBV18 and TRBJ2-5, with TRBD2 as a possible D gene (6 bases). The CDR3 loop spans 15 amino acids. V was shortened by 3 bases and J by 5 bases, with 16 bases between the two germline ends. CDR1 and CDR2 (germline): KGHSH, LQKENI.

This chain's CDR3 is CASSNGGELFF. The DNA of the CDR3 is TGTGCCAGTAGTAATGGCGGGGAGCTGTTTTTT. The V and J genes are TRBV19 and TRBJ2-2; no reliable D call. V gave up 4 bases and J gave up 7 bases, with 4 bases separating them. Per the germline V gene, CDR1 is LNHDA and CDR2 is SQIVND (reference sequence). This CDR3 region has 11 residues.

This sequence joins TRBV6-5 and TRBJ1-3; D gene ambiguous. Trimming cost V 5 bases and J 0 bases, with 8 bases left between them. CDR3 size: 14 residues. Germline V gives CDR1 MNHEY, CDR2 SVGAGI. The CDR3 reads CASSQRSSGNTIYF. The CDR3 coding sequence is TGTGCCAGCAGTCAGAGGTCCTCTGGAAACACCATATATTTT.

The CDR3 region is CASSGTSGRGDTQYF. In DNA, the CDR3 is TGTGCCAGCAGCGGGACTAGCGGGAGAGGCGATACGCAGTATTTT. This chain uses TRBV9 with TRBJ2-3, with TRBD2 matching 13 bases. Germline lookup yields CDR1 SGDLS and CDR2 YYNGEE. This CDR3 is built from 15 residues. V dropped 3 bases and J dropped 6; count of bases not matched to a gene: 4.

The chain links TRBV7-6 to TRBJ2-7; 11 bases map to TRBD1. The V and J ends lost 5 bases and 2 bases, in that order; junction bases with no gene match: 5. The CDR3 consists of 15 residues. The germline V gene has CDR1 SGHVS and CDR2 FNYEAQ. The CDR3 loop is CASSRGQGAPYEQYF. The DNA for the CDR3 is TGTGCCAGCAGCCGAGGACAGGGGGCCCCCTACGAGCAGTACTTC.

The chain links TRBV27 to TRBJ1-4; D not certain. Germline V lookup: CDR1 MNHEY, CDR2 SMNVEV (reference sequence). V lost 1 base, J lost 8 bases, and 5 bases lay in between. The CDR3 is 12 residues long. CDR3 loop: CASSLLGEKLFF. CDR3 in DNA: TGTGCCAGCAGTTTATTAGGGGAAAAACTGTTTTTT.

The rearrangement uses TRBV5-5 and TRBJ2-1; tentatively, D is TRBD1 (6 bases). V was clipped by 2 bases and J by 9 bases, with 15 bases between them. The CDR3 loop spans 14 amino acids. Germline V gene data show CDR1 as SGHKS and CDR2 as YYEKEE (reference sequence). The CDR3 is CASSLGAGAGEQFF. In DNA, the CDR3 is TGTGCCAGCAGCTTAGGGGCAGGGGCGGGTGAGCAGTTCTTC.

This clone was observed once. The chain couples TRBV7-9 to TRBJ2-5; 8 positions agree with TRBD2. Germline CDR1 and CDR2: SEHNR and FQNEAQ (reference sequence). The CDR3 runs to 15 residues. Trimming removed 0 bases from V and 2 bases from J; junction bases left unmatched: 2. CDR3 in DNA: TGTGCCAGCAGCTTAGCTGGGACTAGGCAAGAGACCCAGTACTTC. Translating gives CASSLAGTRQETQYF.

The J gene is TRBJ1-1, the V gene TRBV10-1; no reliable D call. The germline V gene has CDR1 WNHNN and CDR2 SYGVQD (reference sequence). Trimming stripped 5 bases from V and 1 base from J, with 8 bases between. This CDR3 comprises 13 residues. CDR3 nucleotide sequence: TGCGCCAGCAGTAGTGGCTCGAACACTGAAGCTTTCTTT. Translating it yields CASSSGSNTEAFF.

This chain links TRBV9 with TRBJ2-7; 10 nucleotides match TRBD2. This CDR3 has 14 amino acids. V lost 4 bases, J lost 3 bases, and 4 bases stayed unmatched. CDR1 is SGDLS, CDR2 YYNGEE, per germline. The CDR3 is CASSLAGGHYEQYF. The CDR3 coding sequence is TGTGCCAGCAGCTTAGCGGGAGGCCACTACGAGCAGTACTTC.

The V and J genes are TRBV11-2 and TRBJ2-7; TRBD1 might be the D (6 bases). The CDR3 is 17 residues long. Germline loops: CDR1 SGHAT, CDR2 FQNNGV. V was cut by 4 bases and J by 2 bases, with 21 bases left in between. The CDR3 DNA is TGTGCCAGCAGCTCACAGGGCGGCGGGTGGTTGACCTACGAGCAGTACTTC. It specifies CASSSQGGGWLTYEQYF.

The chain recombines TRBV27 with TRBJ1-2, with 9 nucleotides matching TRBD1. CDR1 is MNHEY, CDR2 SMNVEV, per germline (reference sequence). There are 14 residues in the CDR3. Trimming removed 4 bases from V and 8 bases from J; junction bases left unmatched: 8. In DNA, the CDR3 is TGTGCCAGCAGTTACCGGACAGGGGTACGAGGCTACACCTTC. Encoded protein: CASSYRTGVRGYTF.

The chain couples TRBV30 to TRBJ1-4; D is undetermined. This CDR3 spans 16 amino acids. V lost 0 bases and J lost 2, with 13 bases in between. In germline, CDR1 is GTSNPN, CDR2 SVGIG (reference sequence). The CDR3 protein is CAWSVRLQTTNEKLFF. DNA of the CDR3: TGTGCCTGGAGTGTACGCCTCCAGACCACTAATGAAAAACTGTTTTTT.

V usage is TRBV20-1 and J usage is TRBJ2-1, with a tentative D call TRBD2 (6 bases). The V end was cut by 3 bases, the J end by 9 bases, with 9 bases between. This CDR3 spans 11 amino acids. The germline gives CDR1 DFQATT, CDR2 SNEGSKA (reference sequence). The CDR3 protein is CSASRSGEQFF. CDR3 coding DNA: TGCAGTGCTAGTCGTAGCGGTGAGCAGTTCTTC.

This sequence joins TRBV27 and TRBJ2-1, with D perhaps TRBD2 (6 bases). Germline CDR1 is MNHEY and CDR2 is SMNVEV (reference sequence). The CDR3 totals 16 residues. The V and J ends lost 4 bases and 3 bases respectively, with 16 bases between them. CDR3 residues: CASSSEGLGGYNEQFF. CDR3 in DNA: TGTGCCAGCAGTTCAGAGGGACTGGGTGGCTACAATGAGCAGTTCTTC.

The chain combines TRBV19 with TRBJ1-1; no definite D call. The germline CDR1 and CDR2 sequences are LNHDA and SQIVND (reference sequence). This CDR3 spans 16 amino acids. Trimming cost V 3 bases and J 3 bases, with 17 bases left between them. The CDR3 DNA is TGTGCCAGTAGTATGTTAGGCGGAAAGGAGGACACTGAAGCTTTCTTT. It encodes CASSMLGGKEDTEAFF.

The chain combines TRBV30 with TRBJ2-1; D may be TRBD2 (5 bases). V lost 1 base to trimming and J lost 4 bases, with 14 bases between them. CDR3 length: 15 amino acids. CDR1 is GTSNPN, CDR2 SVGIG, per germline (reference sequence). CDR3 nucleotides: TGTGCCTGGAGTGGTTGGCGGGCGACTTACAATGAGCAGTTCTTC. It yields the protein CAWSGWRATYNEQFF.

This rearrangement joins TRBV4-1 to TRBJ1-2; D is uncertain. The length of the CDR3 is 15 residues. V was cut by 0 bases and J by 5 bases, with 13 bases left in between. Germline V gene lookup returns CDR1 MGHRA and CDR2 YSYEKL. In DNA, the CDR3 is TGCGCCAGCAGCCAAGAAGTCGGCTCCGCTTATGGCTACACCTTC. Protein: CASSQEVGSAYGYTF.

CDR3 in DNA: TGTGCCAGCAGCCATTCGGGGGCGCGTGAGCAGTTCTTC. The encoded protein is CASSHSGAREQFF. The chain links TRBV6-5 to TRBJ2-1; the D call may be TRBD1 or TRBD2 (6 bases each). Looked up from germline, CDR1 is MNHEY and CDR2 is SVGAGI. The CDR3 is 13 residues long. Trimming pared 6 bases from V and 9 bases from J, leaving 15 bases between.

The sample holds one count of this clone. In nucleotides, the CDR3 is TGCAGCGTTGAAGGACCCGGAGCGGGGAACTACAATGAGCAGTTCTTC. Amino acid sequence: CSVEGPGAGNYNEQFF. V and J are TRBV29-1 and TRBJ2-1, with TRBD2 matching 7 bases. The CDR3 contains 16 residues. Losses at the gene ends were 1 base for V and 3 bases for J; bases not matched to a gene: 9. The germline gives CDR1 SQVTM, CDR2 ANQGSEA.